This T cell receptor (beta chain) stems from a study of T cell changes during pregnancy in multiple sclerosis. V was clipped by 6 bases and J by 0 bases, with 6 bases between them. CDR1 and CDR2 from the germline V gene are LNHDA and SQIVND (reference sequence). This CDR3 region has 14 residues. Some clones are missing from TCRdb's copy, which holds only in-frame ones; the method was immunoSEQ multiplex PCR. The sample lists tens of thousands of clones, roughly 93% occurring once. The specimen was peripheral blood, collected after pregnancy. The sequence was collected from a female donor with multiple sclerosis, enrolled in a pregnancy study. The chain has TRBV19 and TRBJ2-6; D is undetermined. The CDR3 region is CASRQSSGANVLTF. The DNA for the CDR3 is TGTGCCAGTAGACAGAGCTCTGGGGCCAACGTCCTGACTTTC.